The source of this T cell receptor beta chain is a study of early T cells in non-severe SARS-CoV-2 infection. The CDR3 has 15 residues. V was trimmed by 3 bases and J by 5 bases, leaving 16 bases between them. Germline CDR1 is WSHSY and CDR2 is SAAADI. TCRdb recomputed calls from the 5' RACE reads with MiXCR, one row per CDR3 protein. The data hold about 29,000 distinct CDR3 sequences, with approximately 4.7% observed a single time. Sequenced input: whole blood. The rearrangement joins TRBV10-2 to TRBJ2-5; D may correspond to TRBD1 or TRBD2 (5 bases each). This TCR derives from an adult who was a healthcare worker with PCR-confirmed SARS-CoV-2 infection or an uninfected control (not recorded which). CDR3 amino acids: CASSDAGRVRETQYF. For the CDR3, the DNA is TGCGCCAGCAGTGACGCAGGGCGGGTCAGGGAGACCCAGTACTTC.